Below, one TCR beta chain is given with its context. Its antigen is not yet known. Base qualities were left out, and no much larger clone turns up one base away. The time point label corresponds to: baseline before first vaccination. The vaccinee samples were drawn from two UK trials, COV001 and COV002, one of which was a single-blind randomized controlled phase 2/3 trial testing AZD1222 (ChAdOx1 nCoV-19) in healthy adults. For TCRbeta chain sequencing, PBMC samples were collected from trial participants at day 0 and at day 28 after the second dose. This entry comes from a study of T cell responses to AZD1222 COVID-19 vaccine (dated by TCRdb to the early 2020s). Regarding the complete study: AZD1222 recipients given second doses at about 4 weeks or at about 12 weeks were pooled, since spike-specific TCR depth and breadth were not found to differ between the two schedules. TCR sequencing covered 230 or so trial participants: 200 to 220 given two doses of AZD1222 and about 26 given two doses of MenACWY control vaccine. Trial participants were enrolled by age into subgroups of 18-55, 56-69 and 70-plus years, and around 140, 26 and 57 TCR-sequenced participants, respectively, were included in these subgroups. Study-level results and caveats: Participants were mostly white British and included more females than males, and it was suggested by the authors that clonal diversity may have been underestimated. CD4 TCRs associated with the vaccine covered the entire spike protein, and the dominant responses were in regions 160-218 and 743-854. No day 14 peak-response samples were available, so repertoires were characterized only after the peak T cell response. In the small 56-69-year group, the increase in depth fell short of significance, most likely because of low power. Reportedly, close to half of the unique spike-specific TCRs recognized epitopes lying outside the regions that are mutated in the B.1.351 and B.1.1.7 variants. After two AZD1222 doses, both the breadth and the depth of spike-specific TCRs were significantly higher than at day 0 and than in MenACWY recipients. Only a handful of AZD1222 recipients were SARS-CoV-2 seropositive at baseline, limiting conclusions about previously exposed vaccinees.

The CDR3 regions of human TCRbeta chains were analyzed by immunosequencing. In the paper's pipeline: TCRs in the repertoires were matched against a reference library of SARS-CoV-2-specific TCRs that had been generated with the MIRA antigen-specificity platform. Breadth was defined as the fraction of unique TCRs that were SARS-CoV-2-associated, and depth was defined as the fraction of total T cells that were SARS-CoV-2-associated. Using the MIRA data, each spike-specific TCR was mapped to the spike region that the TCR reacts to and placed in a CD4 or CD8 class. Log10-transformed breadth and depth values were compared by one-way ANOVA with Sidak's multiple comparisons tests. TCRdb took this table from immuneACCESS and kept in-frame rearrangements with V and J called. Such tables lack part of the clones; where checked against another copy, unresolved V genes explain under half of the gap, and the rest is unexplained. The DNA gave D and trimming, while V, J and clone size come from that table. The sample yields about 110,000 clones; 92% were counted once. The biggest ten clones account for roughly 1.3% of the sample.

This specimen consisted of peripheral blood, obtained on day 0 of AZD1222 vaccination. This TCR was recovered from an adult in good health.

CDR3 sequence: CASSPSASPGELFF. The DNA sequence is as follows: TGTGCCAGTAGTCCCTCAGCCTCCCCCGGGGAGCTGTTTTTT. The receptor chain draws on TRBV19 and TRBJ2-2; the D gene identity is not certain. Spanning cysteine to phenylalanine, the CDR3 consists of 14 amino acids. The retained sequence is limited to the CDR3, 42 bases, with the frame set at the first base. The junction carries 13 bases between V and J, which are trimmed by 5 bases and 6 bases respectively. From the germline V gene (reference sequence), CDR1 is LNHDA and CDR2 is SQIVND.